A single sample gave rise to the 7 T cell receptor beta chains below, sequenced in a study of OX40 agonist ivuxolimab in advanced cancers. Profiling relied on immunoSEQ multiplex PCR, and the TCRdb table lists in-frame clones only, not all of them. The table has 25,000 to 40,000 clones, about 81% seen once. Sequences were derived from CD4+ or CD8+ T cells sorted from blood, sampled in a trial of the OX40 agonist ivuxolimab. The receptors were sampled from an adult with an advanced solid tumor such as melanoma, head and neck, liver or kidney cancer.

This chain uses TRBV27 with TRBJ1-5, with a possible D match to TRBD1 (6 bases). V shed 1 base and J shed 5 bases, with 9 bases lying between them. The germline CDR1 and CDR2 sequences are MNHEY and SMNVEV (reference sequence). The CDR3 is 14 amino acids. DNA for the CDR3: TGTGCCAGCAGTTTATATACAGGGTATCAGCCCCAGCATTTT. It encodes CASSLYTGYQPQHF.

CDR3 amino acids: CASSGTGTQISTDTQYF. CDR3 nucleotides: TGTGCCAGCAGCGGAACCGGGACTCAGATCAGCACAGATACGCAGTATTTT. The chain joins TRBV5-4 to TRBJ2-3; D may be TRBD2 (6 bases). Trimming shortened V by 4 bases and J by 0 bases, and 18 bases separated the two germline ends. The germline gives CDR1 SGHNT, CDR2 YYREEE (reference sequence). The CDR3 consists of 17 residues.

The CDR3: CASSLAAGWGNTGELFF. The CDR3 region has the DNA TGTGCCAGCAGCTTGGCGGCGGGATGGGGCAACACCGGGGAGCTGTTTTTT. The gene calls are TRBV5-4 and TRBJ2-2; perhaps TRBD2 as D (6 bases). The germline CDR1 and CDR2 sequences are SGHNT and YYREEE (reference sequence). V lost 0 bases, J lost 2 bases, and 14 bases lay in between. CDR3 length: 17 residues.

The rearrangement uses TRBV4-1 and TRBJ2-7, with TRBD1 matching over 10 bases. Germline lookup yields CDR1 MGHRA and CDR2 YSYEKL. The CDR3 is made up of 14 amino acids. The V segment lost 3 bases and the J segment 4 bases; nucleotides outside the gene matches: 3. CDR3 DNA: TGCGCCAGCAGCCAGAGGACAGGGGGTTACGAGCAGTACTTC. Protein product: CASSQRTGGYEQYF.

The chain uses TRBV10-3 and TRBJ2-7; 8 nucleotides line up with TRBD1. The germline V gene encodes CDR1 ENHRY and CDR2 SYGVKD. CDR3 length: 16 residues. V lost 2 bases, J lost 5 bases, and 11 bases stayed unmatched. The CDR3 region is CAISEPSVQGAHEQYF. The CDR3 DNA is TGTGCCATCAGTGAGCCGTCGGTCCAGGGGGCCCACGAGCAGTACTTC.

The sample holds a few counts of this clone. The chain has TRBV4-2 and TRBJ2-7; the match to TRBD1 covers 8 bases. CDR1 and CDR2 (germline): LGHNA, YNFKEQ. After removal of 0 bases from V and 4 bases from J, the junction contained 5 bases not matched to a gene. CDR3 length: 15 residues. CDR3 nucleotides: TGTGCCAGCAGCCAAGACCCCACAGGGGGATACGAGCAGTACTTC. Translated, it gives CASSQDPTGGYEQYF.

V gene TRBV2 combines with J gene TRBJ2-7, with a weak D call TRBD1 (7 bases). The germline V and J ends were trimmed by 0 bases and 6 bases, with 21 bases remaining between them. The CDR3 has 17 amino acids. The V gene's germline CDR1 is SNHLY and CDR2 FYNNEI. CDR3 DNA: TGTGCCAGCAGTGAAGCAGGAGGGACAGAGAGATCTTTCGAGCAGTACTTC. It yields the protein CASSEAGGTERSFEQYF.